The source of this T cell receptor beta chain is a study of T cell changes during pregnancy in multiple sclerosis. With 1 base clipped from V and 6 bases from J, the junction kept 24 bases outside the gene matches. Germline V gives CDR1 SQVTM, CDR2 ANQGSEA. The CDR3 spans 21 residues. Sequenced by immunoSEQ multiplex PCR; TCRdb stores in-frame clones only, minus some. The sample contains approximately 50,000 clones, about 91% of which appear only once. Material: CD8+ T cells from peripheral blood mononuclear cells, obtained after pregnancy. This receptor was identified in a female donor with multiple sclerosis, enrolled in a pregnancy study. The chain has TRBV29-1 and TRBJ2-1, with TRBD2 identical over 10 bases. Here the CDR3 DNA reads TGCAGCGTTGAAGGAACAGGGGAATTCGCGACGACTAGCGGGTCGCCCAATGAGCAGTTCTTC. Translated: CSVEGTGEFATTSGSPNEQFF.